This T cell receptor beta chain stems from a study of cytomegalovirus exposure and HLA in healthy donors. Study-wide context: Earlier, roughly 180 million T cells were analyzed, and 90 million to 120 million unique TCR beta sequences were found among them.

CDR3 length: 15 residues. The V segment lost 4 bases and the J segment 3 bases; nucleotides outside the gene matches: 6. Germline CDR1 reads LNHDA; CDR2 reads SQIVND (reference sequence). PCR used 60 Vbeta primers and 13 Jbeta primers. Authors' methods: About 10 million shared chains were among around 78 million unique TCR beta chains counted in a later analysis. Libraries were prepared by immunoSEQ multiplex PCR; TCRdb keeps only in-frame clonotypes and omits some of them. The DNA was the basis for D and trimming; V, J and clone size are from that table. Of approximately 100,000 clones in the sample, approximately 85% are singletons; the top ten hold around 3.9%.

This rearrangement joins TRBV19 to TRBJ2-3, with 8 positions matching TRBD1. This receptor was taken from a man aged 25-45 years in good health and CMV-seronegative. The material sequenced was PBMCs. In DNA form, the CDR3 reads TGTGCCAGTAGTACTTTACAGGGGGGAACAGATACGCAGTATTTT. It encodes CASSTLQGGTDTQYF.